The T cell receptor (beta chain) under discussion was sequenced for a study of Ad26.COV2.S vaccination and SARS-CoV-2 variants. The ends were cut back, 5 bases at V and 2 bases at J, with 16 bases in the middle. This CDR3 is 16 amino acids long. Looked up from germline, CDR1 is SGHVS and CDR2 is FNYEAQ. Repertoires were generated with immunoSEQ multiplex PCR, while TCRdb's copy carries only in-frame clones and drops some. The sample carries over 400,000 clones, around 92% recorded once. Treatment: roughly 19 received Ad26.COV2.S at low or high dose, single or two shots; roughly five received placebo; per-sample allocation not given. After the first vaccine or placebo injection, samples were drawn on day 63.

The TCR comes from a person between 18 and 65 years old who received the Ad26.COV2.S COVID-19 vaccine or a placebo. This material consisted of peripheral blood, taken in a trial of Ad26.COV2.S vaccine versus placebo. The chain recombines TRBV7-6 with TRBJ1-3; D is perhaps TRBD1 (5 bases). Here the CDR3 reads CASSPYSGTTGNTIYF. The CDR3 nucleotides read TGTGCCAGCAGCCCCTACTCCGGGACGACTGGAAACACCATATATTTT.